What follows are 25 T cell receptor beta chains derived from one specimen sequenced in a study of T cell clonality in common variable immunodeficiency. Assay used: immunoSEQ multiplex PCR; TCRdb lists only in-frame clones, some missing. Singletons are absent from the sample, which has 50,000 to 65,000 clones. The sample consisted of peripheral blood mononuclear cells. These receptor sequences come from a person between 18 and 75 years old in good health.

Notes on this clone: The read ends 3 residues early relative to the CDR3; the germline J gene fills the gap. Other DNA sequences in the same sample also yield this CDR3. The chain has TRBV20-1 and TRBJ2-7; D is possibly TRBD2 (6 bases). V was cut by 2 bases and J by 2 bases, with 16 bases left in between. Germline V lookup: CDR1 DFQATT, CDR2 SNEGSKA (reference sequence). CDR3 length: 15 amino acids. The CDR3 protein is CSARYPGLAPYEQYF. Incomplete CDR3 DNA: TGCAGTGCTAGATATCCGGGACTTGCGCCCTACGAG.

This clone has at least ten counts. The DNA read from the CDR3 is TGTGCCTGGACCGCGGGGGGCTCTGGAAACACC. Residues: CAWTAGGSGNT. The full CDR3 protein is CAWTAGGSGNTIYF. The chain uses TRBV30 and TRBJ1-3; possibly TRBD1 for D (5 bases). The observed sequence ends 3 residues before the CDR3 terminus, with the missing tail filled in from the germline J gene. Trimming removed 4 bases at V and 0 bases at J, with 10 bases between. The CDR3 is 14 residues long. Germline loops: CDR1 GTSNPN, CDR2 SVGIG (reference sequence).

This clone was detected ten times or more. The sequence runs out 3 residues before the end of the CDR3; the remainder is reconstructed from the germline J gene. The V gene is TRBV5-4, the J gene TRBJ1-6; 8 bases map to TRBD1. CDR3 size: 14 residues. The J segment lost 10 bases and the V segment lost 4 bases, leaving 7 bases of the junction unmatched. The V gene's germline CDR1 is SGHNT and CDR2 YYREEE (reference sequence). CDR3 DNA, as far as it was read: TGTGCCAGCAGCCGGGGACAGGTAAACTCACCC. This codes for CASSRGQVNSP. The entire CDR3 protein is CASSRGQVNSPLHF.

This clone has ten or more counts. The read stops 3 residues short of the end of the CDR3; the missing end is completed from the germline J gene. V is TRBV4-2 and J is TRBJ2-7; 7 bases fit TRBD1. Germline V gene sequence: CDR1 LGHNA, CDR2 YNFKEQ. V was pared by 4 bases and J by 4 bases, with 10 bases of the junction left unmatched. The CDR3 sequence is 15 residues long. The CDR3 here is CASSPLLGTAYEQYF. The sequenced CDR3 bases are TGTGCCAGCAGCCCCTTACTCGGGACAGCGTACGAG.

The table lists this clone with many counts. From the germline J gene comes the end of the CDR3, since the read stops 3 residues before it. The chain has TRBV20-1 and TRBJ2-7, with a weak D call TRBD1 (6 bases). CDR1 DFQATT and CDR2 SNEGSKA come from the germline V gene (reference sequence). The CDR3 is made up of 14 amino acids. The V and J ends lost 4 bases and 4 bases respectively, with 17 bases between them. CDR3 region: CSAMIRGNFYEQYF. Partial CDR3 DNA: TGCAGTGCTATGATCAGGGGAAACTTTTACGAG.

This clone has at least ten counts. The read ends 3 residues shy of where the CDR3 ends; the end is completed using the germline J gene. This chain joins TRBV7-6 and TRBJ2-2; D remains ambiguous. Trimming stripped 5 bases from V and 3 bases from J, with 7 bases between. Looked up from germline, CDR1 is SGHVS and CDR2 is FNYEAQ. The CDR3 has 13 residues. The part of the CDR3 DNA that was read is TGTGCCAGCAGCCCCTCAGACACCGGGGAG. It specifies CASSPSDTGE. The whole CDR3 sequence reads CASSPSDTGELFF.

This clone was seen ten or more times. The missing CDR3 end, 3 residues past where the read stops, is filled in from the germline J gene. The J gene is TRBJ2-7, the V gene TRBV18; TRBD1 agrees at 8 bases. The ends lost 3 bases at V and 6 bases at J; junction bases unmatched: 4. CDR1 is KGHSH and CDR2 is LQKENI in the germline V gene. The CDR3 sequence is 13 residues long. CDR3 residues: CASSPGQVGEQYF. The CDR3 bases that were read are TGTGCCAGCTCACCGGGACAGGTTGGCGAG.

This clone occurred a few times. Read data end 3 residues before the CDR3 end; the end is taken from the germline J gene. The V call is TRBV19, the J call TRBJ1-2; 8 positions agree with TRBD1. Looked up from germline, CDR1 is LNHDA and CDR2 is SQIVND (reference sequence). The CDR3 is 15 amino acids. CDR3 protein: CASTPPGTGDNDYTF. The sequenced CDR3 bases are TGTGCCAGTACCCCACCCGGGACAGGAGACAATGAC.

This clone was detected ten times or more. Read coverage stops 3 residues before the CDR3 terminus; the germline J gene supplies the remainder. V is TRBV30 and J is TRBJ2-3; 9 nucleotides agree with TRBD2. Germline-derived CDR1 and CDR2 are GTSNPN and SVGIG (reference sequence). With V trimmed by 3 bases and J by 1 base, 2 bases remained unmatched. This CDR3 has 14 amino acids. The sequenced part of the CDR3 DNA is TGTGCCTGGAGCGCTAGCGGGGGCACAGATACG. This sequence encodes CAWSASGGTDT. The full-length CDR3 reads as CAWSASGGTDTQYF. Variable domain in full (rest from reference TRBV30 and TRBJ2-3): SQTIHQWPATLVQPVGSPLSLECTVEGTSNPNLYWYRQAAGRGLQLLFYSVGIGQISSEVPQNLSASRPQDRQFILSSKKLLLSDSGFYLCAWSASGGTDTQYFGPGTRLTVL.

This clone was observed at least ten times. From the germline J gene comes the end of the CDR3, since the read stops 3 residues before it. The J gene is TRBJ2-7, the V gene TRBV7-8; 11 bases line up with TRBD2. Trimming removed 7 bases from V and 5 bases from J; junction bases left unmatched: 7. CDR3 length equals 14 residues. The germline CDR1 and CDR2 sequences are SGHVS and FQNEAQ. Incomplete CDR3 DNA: TGTGCCAGCACCTCTAGCGGGAGGATACACGAG. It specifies CASTSSGRIHE. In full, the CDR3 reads CASTSSGRIHEQYF. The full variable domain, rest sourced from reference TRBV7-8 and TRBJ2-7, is GAGVSQSPRYKVAKRGQDVALRCDPISGHVSLFWYQQALGQGPEFLTYFQNEAQLDKSGLPSDRFFAERPEGSVSTLKIQRTQQEDSAVYLCASTSSGRIHEQYFGPGTRLTVT.

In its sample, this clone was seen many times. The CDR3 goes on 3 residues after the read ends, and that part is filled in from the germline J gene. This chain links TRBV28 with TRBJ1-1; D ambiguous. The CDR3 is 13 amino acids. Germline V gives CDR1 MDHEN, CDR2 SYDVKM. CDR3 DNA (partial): TGTGCCAGCAGCTACCCTGACTTGGAATTT. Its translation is CASSYPDLEF. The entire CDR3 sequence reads CASSYPDLEFAFF.

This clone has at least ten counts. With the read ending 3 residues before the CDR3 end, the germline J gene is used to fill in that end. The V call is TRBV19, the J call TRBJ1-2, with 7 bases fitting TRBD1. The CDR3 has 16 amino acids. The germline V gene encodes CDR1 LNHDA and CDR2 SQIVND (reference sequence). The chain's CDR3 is CASRKTPGQWLQGYTF. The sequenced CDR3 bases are TGTGCCAGTAGAAAAACCCCGGGACAGTGGCTTCAGGGC. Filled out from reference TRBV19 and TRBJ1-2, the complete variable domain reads DGGITQSPKYLFRKEGQNVTLSCEQNLNHDAMYWYRQDPGQGLRLIYYSQIVNDFQKGDIAEGYSVSREKKESFPLTVTSAQKNPTAFYLCASRKTPGQWLQGYTFGSGTRLTVV.

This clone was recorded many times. CDR3: CASSQSPDRANYEQYF. The sequenced CDR3 bases are TGCGCCAGCAGCCAAAGCCCGGACAGGGCAAACTACGAG. The chain carries TRBV4-1 and TRBJ2-7, with 8 bases lining up with TRBD1. Read sequence stops 3 residues before the CDR3 end, and the germline J gene provides the missing end. CDR1 and CDR2 (germline): MGHRA, YSYEKL. The trim removed 2 bases at V and 3 bases at J, leaving 9 bases unmatched. CDR3 size: 16 residues.

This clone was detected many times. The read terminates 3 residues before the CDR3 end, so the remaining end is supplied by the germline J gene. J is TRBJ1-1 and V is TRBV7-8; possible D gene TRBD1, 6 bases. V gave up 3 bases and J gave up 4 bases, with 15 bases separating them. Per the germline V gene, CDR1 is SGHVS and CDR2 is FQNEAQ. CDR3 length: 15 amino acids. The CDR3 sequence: CASSLRVSRGTEAFF. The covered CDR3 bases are TGTGCCAGCAGCTTGAGGGTTTCCAGGGGCACTGAA. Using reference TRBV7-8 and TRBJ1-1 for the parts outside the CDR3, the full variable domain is GAGVSQSPRYKVAKRGQDVALRCDPISGHVSLFWYQQALGQGPEFLTYFQNEAQLDKSGLPSDRFFAERPEGSVSTLKIQRTQQEDSAVYLCASSLRVSRGTEAFFGQGTRLTVV.

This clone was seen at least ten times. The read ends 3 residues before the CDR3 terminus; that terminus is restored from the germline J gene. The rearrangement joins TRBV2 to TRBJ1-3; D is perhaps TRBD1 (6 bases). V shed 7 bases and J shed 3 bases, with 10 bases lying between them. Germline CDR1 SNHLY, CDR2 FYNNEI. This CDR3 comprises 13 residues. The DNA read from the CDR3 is TGTGCCAGCACTAGGGGGATTGGAAACACC. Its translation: CASTRGIGNT. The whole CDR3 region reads CASTRGIGNTIYF. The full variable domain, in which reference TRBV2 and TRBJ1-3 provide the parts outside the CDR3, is EPEVTQTPSHQVTQMGQEVILRCVPISNHLYFYWYRQILGQKVEFLVSFYNNEISEKSEIFDDQFSVERPDGSNFTLKIRSTKLEDSAMYFCASTRGIGNTIYFGEGSWLTVV.

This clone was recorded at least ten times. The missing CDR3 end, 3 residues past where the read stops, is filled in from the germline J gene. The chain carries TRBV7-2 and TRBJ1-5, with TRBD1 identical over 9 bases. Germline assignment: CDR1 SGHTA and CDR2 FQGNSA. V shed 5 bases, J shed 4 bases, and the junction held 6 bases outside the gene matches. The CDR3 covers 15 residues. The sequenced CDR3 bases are TGTGCCAGCAGCCTCGGACAGGGGCCGAATCAGCCC. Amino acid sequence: CASSLGQGPNQP. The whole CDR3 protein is CASSLGQGPNQPQHF. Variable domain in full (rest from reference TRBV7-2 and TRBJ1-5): GAGVSQSPSNKVTEKGKDVELRCDPISGHTALYWYRQSLGQGLEFLIYFQGNSAPDKSGLPSDRFSAERTGGSVSTLTIQRTQQEDSAVYLCASSLGQGPNQPQHFGDGTRLSIL.

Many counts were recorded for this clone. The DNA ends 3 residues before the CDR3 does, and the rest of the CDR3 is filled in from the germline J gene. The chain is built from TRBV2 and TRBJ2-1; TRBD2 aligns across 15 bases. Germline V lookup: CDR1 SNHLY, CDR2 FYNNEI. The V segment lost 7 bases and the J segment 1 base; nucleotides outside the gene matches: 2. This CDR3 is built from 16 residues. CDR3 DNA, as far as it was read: TGTGCCAGCAAGGGACTAGCGGGGGGATCCTACAATGAG. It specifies CASKGLAGGSYNE. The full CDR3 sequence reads CASKGLAGGSYNEQFF.

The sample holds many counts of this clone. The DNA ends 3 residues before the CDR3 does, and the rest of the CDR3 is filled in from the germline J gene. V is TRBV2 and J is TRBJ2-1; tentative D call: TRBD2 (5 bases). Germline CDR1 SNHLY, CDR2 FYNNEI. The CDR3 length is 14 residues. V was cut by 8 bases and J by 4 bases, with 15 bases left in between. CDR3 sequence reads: CASWEGRGYNEQFF. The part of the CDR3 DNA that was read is TGTGCCAGCTGGGAAGGGAGAGGGTACAATGAG.

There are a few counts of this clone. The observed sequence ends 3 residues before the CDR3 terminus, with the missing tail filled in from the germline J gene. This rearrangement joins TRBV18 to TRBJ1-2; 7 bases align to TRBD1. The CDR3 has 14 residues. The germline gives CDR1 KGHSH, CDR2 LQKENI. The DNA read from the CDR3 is TGTGCCAGCTCACCATCGGGACAGAACTACGAC. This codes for CASSPSGQNYD. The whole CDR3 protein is CASSPSGQNYDYTF.

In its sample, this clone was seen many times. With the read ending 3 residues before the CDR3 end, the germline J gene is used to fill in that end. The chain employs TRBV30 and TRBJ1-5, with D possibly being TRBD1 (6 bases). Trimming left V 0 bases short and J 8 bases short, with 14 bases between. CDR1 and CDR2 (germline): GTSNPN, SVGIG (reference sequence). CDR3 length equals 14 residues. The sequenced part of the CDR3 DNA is TGTGCCTGGAGTGTTCAGGGGAATCGTAAGCCC. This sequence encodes CAWSVQGNRKP. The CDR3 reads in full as CAWSVQGNRKPQHF.

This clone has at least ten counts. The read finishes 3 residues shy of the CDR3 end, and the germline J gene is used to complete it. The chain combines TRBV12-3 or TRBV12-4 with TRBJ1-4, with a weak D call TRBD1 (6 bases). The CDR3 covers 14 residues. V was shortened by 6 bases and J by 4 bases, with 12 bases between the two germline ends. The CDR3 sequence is CASRTGSYNEKLFF. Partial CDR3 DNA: TGTGCCAGCAGAACAGGGTCGTATAATGAAAAA.

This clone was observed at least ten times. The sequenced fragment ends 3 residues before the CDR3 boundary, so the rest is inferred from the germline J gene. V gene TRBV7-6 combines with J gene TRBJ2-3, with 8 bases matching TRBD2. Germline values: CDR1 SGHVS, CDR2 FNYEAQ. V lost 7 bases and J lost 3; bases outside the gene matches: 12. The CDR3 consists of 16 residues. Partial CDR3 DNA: TGTGCCAGCACCTCCCCGACGGGGGGGAGGACAGATACG. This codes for CASTSPTGGRTDT. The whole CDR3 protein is CASTSPTGGRTDTQYF. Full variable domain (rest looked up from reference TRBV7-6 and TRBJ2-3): GAGVSQSPRYKVTKRGQDVALRCDPISGHVSLYWYRQALGQGPEFLTYFNYEAQQDKSGLPNDRFSAERPEGSISTLTIQRTEQRDSAMYRCASTSPTGGRTDTQYFGPGTRLTVL.

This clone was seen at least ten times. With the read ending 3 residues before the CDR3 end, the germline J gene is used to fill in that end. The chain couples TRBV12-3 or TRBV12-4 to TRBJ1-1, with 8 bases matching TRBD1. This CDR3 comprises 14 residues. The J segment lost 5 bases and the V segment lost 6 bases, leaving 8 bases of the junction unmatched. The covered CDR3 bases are TGTGCCAGCAGCTTCGACAGGGGAGGAACTGAA. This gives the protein CASSFDRGGTE. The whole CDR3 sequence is CASSFDRGGTEAFF.

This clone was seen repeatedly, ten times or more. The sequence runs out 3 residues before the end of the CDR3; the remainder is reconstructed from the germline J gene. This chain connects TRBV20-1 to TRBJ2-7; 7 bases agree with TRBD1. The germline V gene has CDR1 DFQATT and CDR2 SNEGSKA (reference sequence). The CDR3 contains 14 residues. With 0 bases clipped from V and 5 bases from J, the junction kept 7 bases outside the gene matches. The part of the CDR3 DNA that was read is TGCAGTGCTAGAGAGGGACAGCGACTCCACGAG. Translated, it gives CSAREGQRLHE. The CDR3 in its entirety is CSAREGQRLHEQYF.

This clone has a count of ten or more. CDR3 loop: CASSIGPGGSGELFF. Partial CDR3 DNA: TGTGCCAGTAGTATCGGACCGGGGGGAAGCGGGGAG. V and J are TRBV19 and TRBJ2-2; 7 bases match TRBD2. The observed sequence ends 3 residues before the CDR3 terminus, with the missing tail filled in from the germline J gene. The V gene's germline CDR1 is LNHDA and CDR2 SQIVND (reference sequence). Trimming removed 3 bases from V and 7 bases from J; junction bases left unmatched: 8. The CDR3 consists of 15 residues.